This entry lists 19 T cell receptor beta chains sequenced from one sample in a study of control samples from healthy donors and cancer patients. Method: immunoSEQ multiplex PCR; TCRdb's copy keeps in-frame clones and lacks some. The table shows about 92,000 clones, with around 80% occurring only once. The sequencing input was blood. The receptors were gathered from a woman aged 55 to 70 in good health.

The chain joins TRBV6-5 to TRBJ2-5, with D perhaps matching TRBD1 (6 bases). The CDR3 is 15 residues long. Trimming took off 2 bases at V and 4 bases at J, with 14 bases between the two ends. The V gene's germline CDR1 is MNHEY and CDR2 SVGAGI. CDR3 amino acids: CASSYGTRRLETQYF. The CDR3 coding sequence is TGTGCCAGCAGTTACGGGACAAGAAGGTTAGAGACCCAGTACTTC.

This sequence joins TRBV6-6 and TRBJ2-7; tentative D call: TRBD2 (6 bases). The germline V gene has CDR1 MNHNY and CDR2 SVGAGI (reference sequence). Trimming left V 6 bases short and J 6 bases short, with 12 bases between. The CDR3 contains 12 residues. The chain's CDR3 is CASRGRLSEQYF. The CDR3 bases are TGTGCCAGCAGGGGGAGGCTCAGCGAGCAGTACTTC.

V is TRBV5-1 and J is TRBJ2-7, with TRBD2 matching 8 bases. The germline gives CDR1 SGHRS, CDR2 YFSETQ. Trimming took 2 bases from V and 0 from J; bases not matched to a gene: 4. CDR3 length: 15 amino acids. CDR3 bases: TGCGCCAGCAGCTTTCAACTAGCGGACTCCTACGAGCAGTACTTC. It specifies CASSFQLADSYEQYF.

V gene TRBV6-6 combines with J gene TRBJ1-2; D call uncertain. The germline V gene encodes CDR1 MNHNY and CDR2 SVGAGI (reference sequence). CDR3 length: 13 residues. V lost 4 bases, J lost 8 bases, and 14 bases lay in between. CDR3 in DNA: TGTGCCAGCAGTTCTGACACGACCGGCGGCTACACCTTC. Translating it yields CASSSDTTGGYTF.

This chain links TRBV6-6 with TRBJ2-3; no firm D call. The CDR3 loop spans 14 amino acids. The V and J ends lost 0 bases and 2 bases respectively, with 6 bases between them. Germline CDR1 MNHNY, CDR2 SVGAGI (reference sequence). CDR3 residues: CASSYSATTDTQYF. The CDR3 DNA follows: TGTGCCAGCAGTTACTCTGCTACCACAGATACGCAGTATTTT.

V and J are TRBV5-1 and TRBJ1-2, with D tentatively TRBD1 (5 bases). Germline CDR1 is SGHRS and CDR2 is YFSETQ. This CDR3 is 15 amino acids long. V was clipped by 0 bases and J by 4 bases, with 13 bases between them. The CDR3, as DNA: TGCGCCAGCAGCTTGGGCCAGGGAGTCGTCTATGGCTACACCTTC. Amino acid sequence: CASSLGQGVVYGYTF.

CDR3 coding DNA: TGCAGTGCTAGTAACAGGGGTAGCAATCAGCCCCAGCATTTT. As protein: CSASNRGSNQPQHF. The genes are TRBV20-1 and TRBJ1-5, with 7 nucleotides matching TRBD1. CDR1 and CDR2 from the germline V gene are DFQATT and SNEGSKA (reference sequence). V dropped 3 bases and J dropped 0; count of bases not matched to a gene: 2. The length of the CDR3 is 14 residues.

The V and J genes are TRBV7-9 and TRBJ1-5, with TRBD1 as a possible D gene (5 bases). CDR1 is SEHNR, CDR2 FQNEAQ, per germline (reference sequence). Trimming stripped 8 bases from V and 5 bases from J, with 13 bases between. The CDR3 loop spans 13 amino acids. CDR3 residues: CASGGQGDQPQHF. The CDR3 nucleotides are TGTGCCAGCGGAGGCCAGGGAGATCAGCCCCAGCATTTT.

The CDR3 loop is CASSDYGTPNYGYTF. Here the CDR3 DNA reads TGCGCCAGCAGCGATTATGGGACACCCAACTATGGCTACACCTTC. The rearrangement joins TRBV4-3 to TRBJ1-2; D is possibly TRBD1 (6 bases). Trimming took off 5 bases at V and 2 bases at J, with 15 bases between the two ends. The CDR3 totals 15 residues. Germline V gene data show CDR1 as LGHNA and CDR2 as YSLEER.

This clone came up once. This chain joins TRBV9 and TRBJ1-3; 7 bases map to TRBD1. With 6 bases clipped from V and 0 bases from J, the junction kept 9 bases outside the gene matches. The CDR3 has 16 amino acids. Germline V gene data show CDR1 as SGDLS and CDR2 as YYNGEE. The DNA for the CDR3 is TGTGCCAGCAACAGACAGGGTCTATCCTCTGGAAACACCATATATTTT. Its translation: CASNRQGLSSGNTIYF.

V gene TRBV5-1 combines with J gene TRBJ1-5; D unresolved. The CDR3 is 16 amino acids. V lost 1 base to trimming and J lost 6 bases, with 17 bases between them. CDR1 SGHRS and CDR2 YFSETQ come from the germline V gene. The CDR3: CASSLLGGDRSQPQHF. The CDR3 nucleotides read TGCGCCAGCAGCTTGCTTGGAGGTGATCGCAGTCAGCCCCAGCATTTT.

The chain has TRBV27 and TRBJ1-1; D is possibly TRBD1 (5 bases). Germline V CDR1 and CDR2: MNHEY, SMNVEV (reference sequence). The CDR3 runs 17 residues. The ends were cut back, 6 bases at V and 4 bases at J, with 24 bases in the middle. The CDR3 spells CASSWGRSQETFTEAFF. CDR3 sequence (DNA): TGTGCCAGCAGCTGGGGACGCAGTCAAGAGACGTTCACTGAAGCTTTCTTT.

This rearrangement joins TRBV5-1 to TRBJ2-1, with 8 bases aligning to TRBD2. This CDR3 has 17 amino acids. Germline V gene data show CDR1 as SGHRS and CDR2 as YFSETQ. J gave up 0 bases and V 4 bases, and 9 bases lay outside the gene matches. In nucleotides, the CDR3 is TGCGCCAGCAGCCTTACTAGCGGACAGCTCTCCTACAATGAGCAGTTCTTC. This translates into CASSLTSGQLSYNEQFF.

The rearrangement links TRBV6-2 or TRBV6-3 to TRBJ2-7, with D tentatively TRBD1 or TRBD2 (5 bases each). This CDR3 region has 15 residues. The V and J ends lost 4 bases and 7 bases respectively, with 20 bases between them. The germline gives CDR1 MNHEY, CDR2 SVGEGT. The CDR3 coding sequence is TGTGCCAGCAGTTCCCTCCGGGACGGAGGAAGGGAGCAGTACTTC. Its translation: CASSSLRDGGREQYF.

This clone was counted a few times. The chain joins TRBV3-1 (or the pseudogene TRBV3-2) to TRBJ2-4; D perhaps matches TRBD1 (5 bases). Deletions cut 3 bases from V and 0 bases from J, with 15 bases between. From germline, CDR1 is LGHDT and CDR2 YNNKEL (reference sequence). The CDR3 is 17 amino acids. The CDR3 sequence: CASSHQGLNLAKNIQYF. The DNA of the CDR3 is TGTGCCAGCAGCCACCAGGGTCTAAATCTAGCCAAAAACATTCAGTACTTC.

V usage is TRBV6-5 and J usage is TRBJ2-1; TRBD1 aligns across 10 bases. Germline trimming cut 1 base from V and 7 bases from J; bases unmatched to any gene: 4. Looked up from germline, CDR1 is MNHEY and CDR2 is SVGAGI. The CDR3 sequence is 15 residues long. Here the CDR3 DNA reads TGTGCCAGCAGTTACTTTGGGGACAGGGGAAATGAGCAGTTCTTC. It codes for CASSYFGDRGNEQFF.

The chain couples TRBV6-5 to TRBJ1-6, with 10 positions matching TRBD1. V was clipped by 0 bases and J by 10 bases; unmatched bases: 3. Germline CDR1 and CDR2: MNHEY and SVGAGI. The CDR3 has 15 residues. The CDR3 DNA reads as TGTGCCAGCAGTTACTCAGGGACAGGGGAATCACCCCTCCACTTT. Its translation is CASSYSGTGESPLHF.

V and J are TRBV12-3 or TRBV12-4 and TRBJ2-3; no firm D call. Trimming took off 8 bases at V and 0 bases at J, with 9 bases between the two ends. The CDR3 length is 13 residues. In DNA, the CDR3 is TGTGCCAGCGAAAAGCGCAGCACAGATACGCAGTATTTT. Translating it yields CASEKRSTDTQYF.

Notes on this clone: Other DNA sequences in the same sample also yield this CDR3. The chain carries TRBV6-1 and TRBJ1-3; unclear D gene. Germline assignment: CDR1 MNHNS and CDR2 SASEGT. The CDR3 is 14 residues long. V shed 2 bases and J shed 3 bases, with 8 bases lying between them. CDR3 region: CASSETGRGNTIYF. CDR3 coding DNA: TGTGCCAGCAGTGAAACTGGGCGTGGAAACACCATATATTTT.